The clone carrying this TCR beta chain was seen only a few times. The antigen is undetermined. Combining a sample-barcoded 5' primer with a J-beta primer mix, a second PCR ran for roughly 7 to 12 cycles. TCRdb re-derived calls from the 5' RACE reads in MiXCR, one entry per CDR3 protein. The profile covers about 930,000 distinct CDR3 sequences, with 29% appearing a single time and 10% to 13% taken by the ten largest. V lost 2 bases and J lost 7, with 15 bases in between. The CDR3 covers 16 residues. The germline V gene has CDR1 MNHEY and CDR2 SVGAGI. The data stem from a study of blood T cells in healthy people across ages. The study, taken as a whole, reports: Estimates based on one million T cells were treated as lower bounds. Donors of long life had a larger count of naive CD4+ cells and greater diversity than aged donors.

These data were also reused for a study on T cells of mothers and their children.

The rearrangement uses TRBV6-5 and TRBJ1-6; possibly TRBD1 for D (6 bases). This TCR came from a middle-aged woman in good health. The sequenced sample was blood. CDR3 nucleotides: TGTGCCAGCAGTTACACCGCAGGGGCGGGGAATTCACCCCTCCACTTT. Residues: CASSYTAGAGNSPLHF.